The clone carrying this T cell receptor beta chain was observed at least ten times. Its specificity is not known. These data originate in a study of Graves' ophthalmopathy and Graves' hyperthyroidism. RNA transcripts were the source from which TCR beta CDR3 regions were amplified. HTBI-primed first-round RT-PCR preceded second-round multiplex PCR. MiXCR, applied by TCRdb to the multiplex PCR reads, yields one record per CDR3 protein. The data contain almost 400,000 distinct CDR3 sequences, 18% of them singletons. Findings and caveats of the study: Sensitivity reached approximately 89% and specificity roughly 76% for a 13-signature model separating ophthalmopathy from stable hyperthyroidism.

The CDR3 runs 14 residues. The trim removed 5 bases at V and 7 bases at J, leaving 11 bases unmatched. CDR1 SEHNR and CDR2 FQNEAQ come from the germline V gene (reference sequence). Orbital computed tomography and thyroid ultrasound, along with TRAb, serum thyroxine and clinical symptoms, underpinned diagnosis. This receptor was obtained from a woman under 30 with Graves' ophthalmopathy. The chain links TRBV7-9 to TRBJ2-7, with 7 bases identical to TRBD1. Sequencing was performed on peripheral blood. CDR3 residues: CASSPWTGSGEQYF. The CDR3 bases are TGTGCCAGCAGCCCCTGGACAGGATCGGGGGAGCAGTACTTC.